One sample yielded the 30 T cell receptor beta chains listed below, sequenced in a study of T cells in Graves' hyperthyroidism and ophthalmopathy. Researchers amplified the TCR beta CDR3 regions from RNA transcripts. The TCR CDR3 first-round RT-PCR relied on the HTBI primer set. Each CDR3 protein is one row after TCRdb ran MiXCR on the multiplex PCR reads. The sample has under 800,000 distinct CDR3 sequences, around 15% seen once. Sequenced material: blood. These receptors were collected from a woman under 30 with Graves' hyperthyroidism.

The chain carries TRBV6-2 or TRBV6-3 and TRBJ1-1; D gene ambiguous. Between the trimmed V and J ends, which lost 2 bases and 6 bases, there was a span of 16 bases. Germline values: CDR1 MNHEY, CDR2 SVGEGT. CDR3 size: 15 residues. The CDR3: CASSYLAGIHPEAFF. DNA for the CDR3: TGTGCCAGCAGTTACCTTGCAGGAATCCACCCTGAAGCTTTCTTT.

V usage is TRBV5-5 and J usage is TRBJ2-7; tentatively, D is TRBD1 or TRBD2 (5 bases each). V was clipped by 6 bases and J by 0 bases, with 16 bases between them. Per germline, CDR1 SGHKS and CDR2 YYEKEE (reference sequence). CDR3 length: 15 residues. This CDR3 reads CASKGRVDSSYEQYF. The CDR3, as DNA: TGTGCCAGCAAGGGGCGGGTAGACAGCTCCTACGAGCAGTACTTC.

This clonotype was seen many times. V and J are TRBV2 and TRBJ2-2; D tentatively fits TRBD1 or TRBD2 (5 bases each). The CDR3 contains 11 residues. Per the germline V gene, CDR1 is SNHLY and CDR2 is FYNNEI. V lost 7 bases and J 6 bases, leaving 6 bases between the germline ends. For the CDR3, the DNA is TGTGCCAGCAAGGGACCCGGGGAGCTGTTTTTT. Protein product: CASKGPGELFF.

The chain uses TRBV6-1 and TRBJ2-7; 11 positions agree with TRBD1. Germline V lookup: CDR1 MNHNS, CDR2 SASEGT. V lost 5 bases to trimming and J lost 0 bases; unmatched junction nucleotides: 3. The CDR3 is 15 amino acids. The CDR3 DNA reads TGTGCCAGCAGTCCGGACAGGGGGCCCTCCTACGAGCAGTACTTC. It specifies CASSPDRGPSYEQYF.

This clonotype was counted at least ten times. V and J are TRBV7-9 and TRBJ2-1; a possible D gene is TRBD2 (6 bases). Trimming removed 2 bases at V and 3 bases at J, with 11 bases between. Germline V lookup: CDR1 SEHNR, CDR2 FQNEAQ (reference sequence). This CDR3 region has 15 residues. CDR3 nucleotides: TGTGCCAGCAGCTTACGGCTGCGGGACTACAATGAGCAGTTCTTC. Protein sequence: CASSLRLRDYNEQFF.

This chain uses TRBV13 with TRBJ1-2; TRBD1 matches at 7 bases. The CDR3 has 15 residues. Trimming removed 5 bases from V and 8 bases from J; junction bases left unmatched: 14. Germline CDR1 is PRHDT and CDR2 is FYEKMQ (reference sequence). CDR3 DNA: TGTGCCAGCAGCCGACGAGGGGGCGAAAGCTTCGGCTACACCTTC. Its translation is CASSRRGGESFGYTF.

This clonotype was counted a single time. V gene TRBV11-2 combines with J gene TRBJ2-5; D might be TRBD2 (6 bases). Germline CDR1 reads SGHAT; CDR2 reads FQNNGV. The CDR3 sequence is 14 residues long. The V end was cut by 8 bases, the J end by 4 bases, with 17 bases between. The CDR3 protein is CASGQGTPAETQYF. CDR3 DNA sequence: TGTGCCAGCGGACAAGGGACTCCCGCAGAGACCCAGTACTTC. Using reference TRBV11-2 and TRBJ2-5 for the parts outside the CDR3, the full variable domain is EAGVAQSPRYKIIEKRQSVAFWCNPISGHATLYWYQQILGQGPKLLIQFQNNGVVDDSQLPKDRFSAERLKGVDSTLKIQPAKLEDSAVYLCASGQGTPAETQYFGPGTRLLVL.

This clonotype came up many times. The chain joins TRBV5-6 to TRBJ1-2; possible D gene TRBD1, 5 bases. The CDR3 is 16 residues long. Per germline, CDR1 SGHDT and CDR2 YYEEEE. V lost 1 base and J 4 bases, leaving 17 bases between the germline ends. Written as DNA, the CDR3 is TGTGCCAGCAGCTTGAGGGGCCCAGGGTACGGCTATGGCTACACCTTC. Translating gives CASSLRGPGYGYGYTF. Full variable domain (remainder filled in from reference TRBV5-6 and TRBJ1-2): DAGVTQSPTHLIKTRGQQVTLRCSPKSGHDTVSWYQQALGQGPQFIFQYYEEEERQRGNFPDRFSGHQFPNYSSELNVNALLLGDSALYLCASSLRGPGYGYGYTFGSGTRLTVV.

This clonotype has ten or more counts. The V and J genes are TRBV7-3 and TRBJ2-3; 11 bases line up with TRBD2. CDR1 is SGHTA, CDR2 FQGTGA, per germline. V lost 5 bases and J lost 1; bases outside the gene matches: 5. The length of the CDR3 is 16 residues. CDR3 sequence: CASSVGTSGRTDTQYF. CDR3 sequence (DNA): TGTGCCAGCAGCGTTGGGACTAGCGGACGCACAGATACGCAGTATTTT. The whole variable domain, remainder taken from reference TRBV7-3 and TRBJ2-3, is GAGVSQTPSNKVTEKGKYVELRCDPISGHTALYWYRQSLGQGPEFLIYFQGTGAADDSGLPNDRFFAVRPEGSVSTLKIQRTERGDSAVYLCASSVGTSGRTDTQYFGPGTRLTVL.

This clonotype occurred a few times. The chain recombines TRBV12-3 or TRBV12-4 with TRBJ2-6, with a tentative D call TRBD2 (6 bases). V lost 5 bases to trimming and J lost 4 bases, with 15 bases between them. The CDR3 runs to 16 residues. The CDR3 here is CASSPWRGAGANVLTF. In nucleotides, the CDR3 is TGTGCCAGCAGTCCCTGGAGGGGCGCAGGGGCCAACGTCCTGACTTTC.

Ten or more counts support this clonotype. The CDR3 DNA is TGTGCCAGCAGTTACGCAACGCCGGGACAGGGGTTCGGTGAGCAGTTCTTC. It translates to CASSYATPGQGFGEQFF. The V call is TRBV6-5, the J call TRBJ2-1; 10 bases agree with TRBD1. V was clipped by 2 bases and J by 9 bases; unmatched bases: 13. This CDR3 region has 17 residues. Germline V lookup: CDR1 MNHEY, CDR2 SVGAGI.

This clonotype was recorded at least ten times. This rearrangement joins TRBV7-9 to TRBJ1-2, with no clear D. The CDR3 consists of 13 residues. Trimming stripped 0 bases from V and 8 bases from J, with 10 bases between. In germline, CDR1 is SEHNR, CDR2 FQNEAQ (reference sequence). CDR3 loop: CASSLAWPEGYTF. The DNA of the CDR3 is TGTGCCAGCAGCTTAGCGTGGCCGGAAGGCTACACCTTC.

This chain links TRBV3-1 with TRBJ2-6; D gene ambiguous. In germline, CDR1 is LGHDT, CDR2 YNNKEL (reference sequence). V shed 4 bases and J shed 5 bases, with 21 bases lying between them. The CDR3 is 18 amino acids. The CDR3 spells CASSPPVPGVYRANVLTF. CDR3 coding DNA: TGTGCCAGCAGCCCTCCGGTGCCGGGTGTCTATCGGGCCAACGTCCTGACTTTC.

A few counts support this clonotype. The gene calls are TRBV4-1 and TRBJ2-7, with D perhaps matching TRBD2 (5 bases). Germline loops: CDR1 MGHRA, CDR2 YSYEKL. CDR3 length equals 15 residues. Deletions cut 3 bases from V and 3 bases from J, with 15 bases between. The CDR3 protein is CASSHFSRGLYEQYF. DNA of the CDR3: TGCGCCAGCAGCCATTTTTCCCGAGGGCTCTACGAGCAGTACTTC.

This clonotype was found many times. The J gene is TRBJ1-6, the V gene TRBV18; 7 bases are shared with TRBD1. Germline V gene lookup returns CDR1 KGHSH and CDR2 LQKENI. This CDR3 region has 17 residues. The junction had 6 bases not matched to a gene; V was cut back by 4 bases and J by 0 bases. The CDR3 loop reads CASSRDSLSSYNSPLHF. In DNA, the CDR3 is TGTGCCAGCTCACGGGACAGTTTAAGCTCCTATAATTCACCCCTCCACTTT.

This clonotype was detected many times. V and J are TRBV20-1 and TRBJ2-5; 9 nucleotides line up with TRBD1. Germline lookup yields CDR1 DFQATT and CDR2 SNEGSKA (reference sequence). The CDR3 loop spans 13 amino acids. V was clipped by 3 bases and J by 11 bases; unmatched bases: 10. CDR3 sequence (DNA): TGCAGTGCTAGGGATTTTACAGGGGGCGGACAGTACTTC. This gives the protein CSARDFTGGGQYF.

The chain uses TRBV18 and TRBJ2-7; 7 nucleotides match TRBD2. J was trimmed by 2 bases and V by 3 bases; bases with no gene match: 16. CDR3 size: 18 residues. Germline CDR1 KGHSH, CDR2 LQKENI. DNA of the CDR3: TGTGCCAGCTCACCGGCGAAATCAGAGGGAGGGCCCGCCTACGAGCAGTACTTC. It codes for CASSPAKSEGGPAYEQYF. Full variable domain (rest looked up from reference TRBV18 and TRBJ2-7): NAGVMQNPRHLVRRRGQEARLRCSPMKGHSHVYWYRQLPEEGLKFMVYLQKENIIDESGMPKERFSAEFPKEGPSILRIQQVVRGDSAAYFCASSPAKSEGGPAYEQYFGPGTRLTVT.

In its sample, this clonotype was seen many times. V gene TRBV11-2 combines with J gene TRBJ2-7; a possible D gene is TRBD1 (5 bases). From germline, CDR1 is SGHAT and CDR2 FQNNGV. The CDR3 has 13 residues. V was shortened by 0 bases and J by 6 bases, with 9 bases between the two germline ends. The CDR3 nucleotides read TGTGCCAGCAGCTTAGACAGGGTTCCCGAGCAGTACTTC. The encoded protein is CASSLDRVPEQYF.

This clonotype was seen at least ten times. The chain uses TRBV2 and TRBJ2-7; D uncertain. Trimming removed 5 bases at V and 5 bases at J, with 4 bases between. This CDR3 contains 10 residues. The germline CDR1 and CDR2 sequences are SNHLY and FYNNEI. This CDR3 reads CASSWNEQYF. The CDR3 nucleotides read TGTGCCAGCAGTTGGAACGAGCAGTACTTC.

At least ten counts were recorded for this clonotype. The gene calls are TRBV10-3 and TRBJ1-5; D gene unclear. The ends were cut back, 10 bases at V and 7 bases at J, with 17 bases in the middle. The CDR3 runs to 13 residues. From germline, CDR1 is ENHRY and CDR2 SYGVKD. CDR3 in amino acids: CATASGIRQPQHF. CDR3 nucleotides: TGTGCCACCGCGTCAGGCATAAGACAGCCCCAGCATTTT.

The genes are TRBV19 and TRBJ2-2, with a weak D call TRBD1 (6 bases). Trimming removed 5 bases from V and 4 bases from J, with 8 bases in between. CDR1 and CDR2 from the germline V gene are LNHDA and SQIVND (reference sequence). The CDR3 consists of 13 residues. DNA for the CDR3: TGTGCCAGTAGTGCAGGGGCCACCGGGGAGCTGTTTTTT. Residues: CASSAGATGELFF.

Ten or more counts support this clonotype. The rearrangement links TRBV24-1 to TRBJ2-1; TRBD2 might be the D (5 bases). Deletions cut 7 bases from V and 4 bases from J, with 10 bases between. The CDR3 contains 13 residues. The V gene's germline CDR1 is KGHDR and CDR2 SFDVKD. Here the CDR3 reads CATRGLPYNEQFF. The CDR3 DNA sequence: TGTGCCACCAGAGGACTGCCATACAATGAGCAGTTCTTC.

This clonotype was seen ten or more times. V is TRBV24-1 and J is TRBJ2-1; TRBD2 matches at 13 bases. This CDR3 is built from 16 residues. The trim removed 3 bases at V and 3 bases at J, leaving 1 base unmatched. The germline CDR1 and CDR2 sequences are KGHDR and SFDVKD. CDR3 DNA sequence: TGTGCCACCAGTGATCGGACTAGCGGGGGCTACAATGAGCAGTTCTTC. Encoded protein: CATSDRTSGGYNEQFF.

This clonotype appeared many times. CDR3 protein: CASGLEVSGNTIYF. DNA of the CDR3: TGTGCCAGCGGCCTAGAAGTCTCTGGAAACACCATATATTTT. This chain links TRBV12-3 or TRBV12-4 with TRBJ1-3; no clear D. This CDR3 spans 14 amino acids. Trimming shortened V by 8 bases and J by 0 bases, and 11 bases separated the two germline ends.

This clonotype was observed at least ten times. This chain uses TRBV10-3 with TRBJ2-7; 9 bases align to TRBD2. V dropped 3 bases and J dropped 3; count of bases not matched to a gene: 6. Germline V CDR1 and CDR2: ENHRY, SYGVKD. CDR3 length equals 15 residues. In nucleotides, the CDR3 is TGTGCCATCAGTGATGGACTAGCGAGTTACTACGAGCAGTACTTC. Its protein product is CAISDGLASYYEQYF.

The V gene is TRBV27, the J gene TRBJ2-7, with D perhaps assigned TRBD1 or TRBD2 (5 bases each). The CDR3 contains 17 residues. Germline V gene lookup returns CDR1 MNHEY and CDR2 SMNVEV (reference sequence). Between the trimmed V and J ends, which lost 0 bases and 3 bases, there was a span of 18 bases. The CDR3 loop is CASSLSGPQWGSYEQYF. Written as DNA, the CDR3 is TGTGCCAGCAGTTTATCAGGGCCACAGTGGGGGAGCTACGAGCAGTACTTC.

In this sample, this clonotype turned up many times. The CDR3 bases are TGTGCCTGGAGACGGACAGGGACTGGAAACACCATATATTTT. Its translation is CAWRRTGTGNTIYF. This chain links TRBV30 with TRBJ1-3; 8 bases align to TRBD1. The CDR3 loop spans 14 amino acids. V trimming: 3 bases; J trimming: 2 bases; junction bases outside the gene matches: 3. The V gene's germline CDR1 is GTSNPN and CDR2 SVGIG (reference sequence).

A few counts support this clonotype. This chain joins TRBV2 and TRBJ1-5; weak D call: TRBD1 (6 bases). V was pared by 5 bases and J by 0 bases, with 17 bases between. The CDR3 sequence is 17 residues long. CDR1 and CDR2 from the germline V gene are SNHLY and FYNNEI. The CDR3 sequence is CASSPPMTGYSNQPQHF. The CDR3 DNA follows: TGTGCCAGCAGTCCCCCCATGACAGGATATAGCAATCAGCCCCAGCATTTT.

This clonotype has more than one count but fewer than ten. This chain links TRBV15 with TRBJ2-7, with a possible D match to TRBD2 (5 bases). This CDR3 contains 13 residues. The V gene's germline CDR1 is LNHNV and CDR2 YYDKDF (reference sequence). Deletions cut 0 bases from V and 3 bases from J, with 6 bases between. The CDR3 reads CATSRDGIYEQYF. The CDR3 coding sequence is TGTGCCACCAGCAGAGACGGGATCTACGAGCAGTACTTC. Looking up the rest from reference TRBV15 and TRBJ2-7 gives the full variable domain: DAMVIQNPRYQVTQFGKPVTLSCSQTLNHNVMYWYQQKSSQAPKLLFHYYDKDFNNEADTPDNFQSRRPNTSFCFLDIRSPGLGDTAMYLCATSRDGIYEQYFGPGTRLTVT.

This clonotype was detected only a few times. The gene calls are TRBV4-1 and TRBJ1-1, with 8 bases identical to TRBD1. Per the germline V gene, CDR1 is MGHRA and CDR2 is YSYEKL. The CDR3 has 13 amino acids. Unmatched junction bases numbered 5, after V lost 4 bases and J lost 7 bases. Here the CDR3 reads CASSPNRGDEAFF. The CDR3 DNA is TGCGCCAGCAGCCCGAACAGGGGGGATGAAGCTTTCTTT.